This T cell receptor (beta chain) originates from a study of shared clonotypes between healthy human individuals. Overall study context: Ranging from 18 to 49 in age, donors were a couple of women and a few men.

Clones were sequenced by immunoSEQ multiplex PCR, and TCRdb holds only the in-frame ones, with some missing. The sample has 2 million to 3 million clones; under 95% are singletons. Germline assignment: CDR1 SGHRS and CDR2 YFSETQ. There are 15 residues in the CDR3. J gave up 2 bases and V 0 bases, and 0 bases lay outside the gene matches. Study-wide results and caveats: A few donors showed sharing of around 5% of naive CD4 clonotypes. In contrast to clonotypes shared by all four donors, non-shared clonotypes had lower generation probabilities.

A note on this clone: Antigen specificity is unknown. Other DNA variants within this sample encode the same CDR3.

The sequence was obtained from a man aged 18 to 29 in good health. Some clones in this sample may be carry-over from other donors' samples. The V call is TRBV5-1, the J call TRBJ1-2; 11 nucleotides agree with TRBD1. Sequencing was performed on naive CD4+ T cells from PBMCs. Subset reported: CD45RA+ positively selected. The CDR3 is CASSLGDRGNYGYTF. Written as DNA, the CDR3 is TGCGCCAGCAGCTTGGGGGACAGGGGGAACTATGGCTACACCTTC.